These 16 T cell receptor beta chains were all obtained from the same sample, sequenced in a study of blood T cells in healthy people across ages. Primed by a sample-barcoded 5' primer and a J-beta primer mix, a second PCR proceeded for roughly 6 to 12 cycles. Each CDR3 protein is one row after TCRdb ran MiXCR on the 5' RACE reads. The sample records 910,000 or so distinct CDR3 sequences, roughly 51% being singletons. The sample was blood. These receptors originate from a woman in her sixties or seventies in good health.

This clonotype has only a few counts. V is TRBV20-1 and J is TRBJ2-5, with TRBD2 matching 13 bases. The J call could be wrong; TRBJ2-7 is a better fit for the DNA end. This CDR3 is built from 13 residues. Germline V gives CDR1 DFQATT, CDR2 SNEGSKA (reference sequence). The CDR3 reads CSAPGLAGFEQYF. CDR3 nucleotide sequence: TGCAGTGCTCCGGGACTAGCGGGATTCGAGCAGTACTTC.

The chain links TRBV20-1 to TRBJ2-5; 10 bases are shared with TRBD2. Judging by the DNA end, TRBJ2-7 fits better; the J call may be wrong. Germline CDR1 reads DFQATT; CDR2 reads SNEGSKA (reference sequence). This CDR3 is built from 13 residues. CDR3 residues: CSTSSGSTSEQYF. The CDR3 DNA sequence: TGCAGTACTTCTAGCGGGAGTACTAGCGAGCAGTACTTC.

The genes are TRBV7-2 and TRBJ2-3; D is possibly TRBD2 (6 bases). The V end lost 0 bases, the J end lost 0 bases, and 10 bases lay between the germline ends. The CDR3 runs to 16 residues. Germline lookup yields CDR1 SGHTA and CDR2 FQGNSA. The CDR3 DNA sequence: TGTGCCAGCAGCTTAGCGCGGGGCGGGAGCACAGATACGCAGTATTTT. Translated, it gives CASSLARGGSTDTQYF.

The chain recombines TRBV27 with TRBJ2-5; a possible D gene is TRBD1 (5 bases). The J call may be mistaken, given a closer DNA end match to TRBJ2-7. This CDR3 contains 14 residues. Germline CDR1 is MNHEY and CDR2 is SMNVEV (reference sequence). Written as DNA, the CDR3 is TGTGCCAGCAGTTTAGGCAGGGAAGGATACGAGCAGTACTTC. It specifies CASSLGREGYEQYF.

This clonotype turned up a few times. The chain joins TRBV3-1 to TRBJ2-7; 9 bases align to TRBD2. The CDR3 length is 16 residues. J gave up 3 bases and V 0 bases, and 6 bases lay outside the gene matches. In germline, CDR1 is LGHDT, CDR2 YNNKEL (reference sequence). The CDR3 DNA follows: TGTGCCAGCAGCCAAGATCTGCGGGAGGGCTGCTACGAGCAGTACTTC. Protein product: CASSQDLREGCYEQYF.

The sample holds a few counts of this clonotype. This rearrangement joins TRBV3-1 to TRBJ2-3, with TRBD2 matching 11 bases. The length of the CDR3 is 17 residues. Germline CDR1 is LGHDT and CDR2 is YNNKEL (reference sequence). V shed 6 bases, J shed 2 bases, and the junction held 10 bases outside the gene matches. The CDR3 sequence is CASSFSTSGKFTDTQYF. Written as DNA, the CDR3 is TGTGCCAGCAGTTTCTCGACTAGCGGGAAATTCACAGATACGCAGTATTTT.

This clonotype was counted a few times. The CDR3 nucleotides are TGTGCCACCAAGCGGGAGGGGACTAGCTACGAGCAGTACTTC. This codes for CATKREGTSYEQYF. The rearrangement uses TRBV6-2 or TRBV6-3 and TRBJ2-7; TRBD2 matches 10 bases. Germline loops: CDR1 MNHEY, CDR2 SVGEGT. CDR3 length equals 14 residues. V was pared by 10 bases and J by 3 bases, with 9 bases of the junction left unmatched.

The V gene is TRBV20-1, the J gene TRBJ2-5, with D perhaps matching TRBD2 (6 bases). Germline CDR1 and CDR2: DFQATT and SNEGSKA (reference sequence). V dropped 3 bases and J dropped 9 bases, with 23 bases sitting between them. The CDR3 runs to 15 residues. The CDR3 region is CSARAGTGEPGAQYF. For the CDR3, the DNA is TGCAGTGCTAGGGCCGGGACTGGCGAGCCGGGGGCCCAGTACTTC.

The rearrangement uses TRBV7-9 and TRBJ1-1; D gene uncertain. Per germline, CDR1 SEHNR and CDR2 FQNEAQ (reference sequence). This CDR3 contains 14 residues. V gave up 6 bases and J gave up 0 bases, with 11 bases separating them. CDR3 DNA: TGTGCCAGCAGGCCCGACTTTATGAACACTGAAGCTTTCTTT. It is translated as CASRPDFMNTEAFF.

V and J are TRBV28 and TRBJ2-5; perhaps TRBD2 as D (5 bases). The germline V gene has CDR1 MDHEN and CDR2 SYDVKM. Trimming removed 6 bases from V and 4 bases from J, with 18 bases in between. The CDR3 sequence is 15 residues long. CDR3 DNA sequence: TGTGCCAGCAGGCGGATGAGAACTAGTCCAGAGACCCAGTACTTC. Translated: CASRRMRTSPETQYF.

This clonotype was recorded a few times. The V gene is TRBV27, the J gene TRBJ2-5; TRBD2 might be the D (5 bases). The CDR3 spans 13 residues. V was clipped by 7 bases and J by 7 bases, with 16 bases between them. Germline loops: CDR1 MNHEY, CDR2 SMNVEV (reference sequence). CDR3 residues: CASTGTGIGTQYF. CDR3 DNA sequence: TGTGCCAGCACGGGTACCGGGATCGGGACCCAGTACTTC.

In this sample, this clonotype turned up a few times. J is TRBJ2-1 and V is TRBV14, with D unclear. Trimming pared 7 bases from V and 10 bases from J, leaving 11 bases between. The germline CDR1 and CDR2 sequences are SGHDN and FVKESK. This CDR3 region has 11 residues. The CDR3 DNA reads TGTGCCAGCATGATGCTAGGGGAGCAGTTCTTC. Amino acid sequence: CASMMLGEQFF.

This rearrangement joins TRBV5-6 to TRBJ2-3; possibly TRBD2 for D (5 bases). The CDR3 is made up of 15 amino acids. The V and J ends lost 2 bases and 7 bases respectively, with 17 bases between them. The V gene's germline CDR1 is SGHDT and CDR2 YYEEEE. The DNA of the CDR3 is TGTGCCAGCAGCTTCTACGCGGCACCGGGGAATACGCAGTATTTT. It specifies CASSFYAAPGNTQYF.

The CDR3: CASSAPGQRYEQYF. Written as DNA, the CDR3 is TGTGCCAGCAGTGCACCGGGACAGCGCTACGAGCAGTACTTC. This sequence joins TRBV28 and TRBJ2-4, with 7 bases lining up with TRBD1. Near its end, the DNA agrees better with TRBJ2-7, so the J call may be wrong. This CDR3 contains 14 residues. CDR1 MDHEN and CDR2 SYDVKM come from the germline V gene.

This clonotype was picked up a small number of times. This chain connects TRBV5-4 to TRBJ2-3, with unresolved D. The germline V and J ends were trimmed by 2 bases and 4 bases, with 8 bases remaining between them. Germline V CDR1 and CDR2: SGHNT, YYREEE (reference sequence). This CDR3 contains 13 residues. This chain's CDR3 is CASSFPASDTQYF. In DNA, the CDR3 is TGTGCCAGCAGCTTCCCAGCGTCAGATACGCAGTATTTT.

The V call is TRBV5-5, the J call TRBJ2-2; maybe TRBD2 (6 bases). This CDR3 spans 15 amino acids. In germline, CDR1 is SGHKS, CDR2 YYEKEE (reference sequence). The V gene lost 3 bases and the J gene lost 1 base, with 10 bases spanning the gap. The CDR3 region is CASSWTMLNTGELFF. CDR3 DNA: TGTGCCAGCAGCTGGACTATGCTGAACACCGGGGAGCTGTTTTTT.